The entry below describes one T cell receptor (beta chain). J gave up 5 bases and V 7 bases, and 6 bases lay outside the gene matches. The CDR3 has 13 residues. These data originate in a study of blood T cell repertoires in COVID-19. Clones were read by immunoSEQ multiplex PCR, and TCRdb kept only the in-frame ones, dropping some. This sample has 250,000 to 350,000 clones, with 75% to 95% found just once. The specimen sequenced was peripheral blood. This TCR was recovered from a woman in her 30s with COVID-19, enrolled during active disease. The chain recombines TRBV12-3 or TRBV12-4 with TRBJ1-2, with 8 nucleotides matching TRBD1. Here the CDR3 reads CASTRQGRYGYTF. The CDR3, as DNA: TGTGCCAGCACCCGACAGGGGCGATATGGCTACACCTTC.